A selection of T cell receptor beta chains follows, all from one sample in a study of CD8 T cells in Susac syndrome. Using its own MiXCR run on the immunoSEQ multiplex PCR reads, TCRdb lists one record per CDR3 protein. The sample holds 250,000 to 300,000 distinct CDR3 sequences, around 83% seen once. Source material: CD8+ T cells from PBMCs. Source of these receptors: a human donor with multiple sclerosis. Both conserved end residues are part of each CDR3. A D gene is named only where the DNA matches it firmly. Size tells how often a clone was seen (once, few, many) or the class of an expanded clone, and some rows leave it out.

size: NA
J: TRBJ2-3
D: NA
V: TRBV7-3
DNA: TGTGCCAGCAGCCCAGTACCCAAAGGCACAGATACGCAGTATTTT
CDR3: CASSPVPKGTDTQYF

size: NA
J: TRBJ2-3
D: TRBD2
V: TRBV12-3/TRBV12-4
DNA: TGTGCCAGCAGTATCATCACGACTAGCGGGACTCTCACAGATACGCAGTATTTT
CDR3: CASSIITTSGTLTDTQYF

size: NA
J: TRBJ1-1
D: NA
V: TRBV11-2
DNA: TGTGCCAGCAGCTCCGGCGTTTATGTCCCTGAAGCTTTCTTT
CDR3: CASSSGVYVPEAFF

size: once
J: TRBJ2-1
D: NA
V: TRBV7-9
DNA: TGTGCCAGCATCCAGGCGGTTAGCTCCTACAATGAGCAGTTCTTC
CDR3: CASIQAVSSYNEQFF

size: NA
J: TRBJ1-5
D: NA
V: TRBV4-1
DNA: TGCGCCAGCAGCCATTCGCCAGGTAGCAATCAGCCCCAGCATTTT
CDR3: CASSHSPGSNQPQHF

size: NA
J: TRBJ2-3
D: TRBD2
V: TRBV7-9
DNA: TGTGCCAGCAGCTTCGGACTAGCGGGAGGGGTTCAGTATTTT
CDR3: CASSFGLAGGVQYF

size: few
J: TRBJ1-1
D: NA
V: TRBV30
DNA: TGTGCCTGGAGTCAATCGATCACTGAAGCTTTCTTT
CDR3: CAWSQSITEAFF

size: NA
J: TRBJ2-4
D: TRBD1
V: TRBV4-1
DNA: TGCGCCAGCAGCCAACAGACAGGGGATAGGATTCAGTACTTC
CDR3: CASSQQTGDRIQYF

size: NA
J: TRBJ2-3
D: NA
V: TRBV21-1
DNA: TGTGCCAGCAGCAAATACCAAGGACTAGCGGGAGTAACGGGTCCTTTCACAGATACGCAGTATTTT
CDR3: CASSKYQGLAGVTGPFTDTQYF

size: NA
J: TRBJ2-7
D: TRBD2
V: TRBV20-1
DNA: TGCAGTGCTAGAGATCTGGGGACTAGCGGGAGTAGGTCCTACGAGCAGTACTTC
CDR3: CSARDLGTSGSRSYEQYF

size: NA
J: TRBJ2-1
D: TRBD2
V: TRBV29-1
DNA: TGCAGCGTTGTGGGACTAGGCCGGGGGCGGTATGAGCAGTTCTTC
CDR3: CSVVGLGRGRYEQFF

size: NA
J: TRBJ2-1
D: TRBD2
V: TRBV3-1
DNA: TGTGCCAGCAGTTTCGGACTAGCGGGAGCCTACAATGAGCAGTTCTTC
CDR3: CASSFGLAGAYNEQFF

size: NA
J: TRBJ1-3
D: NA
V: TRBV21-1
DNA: TGTGCCAGCAGCCTATATCTACGGCAGAGCTCTGGAAACACCATATATTTT
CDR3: CASSLYLRQSSGNTIYF

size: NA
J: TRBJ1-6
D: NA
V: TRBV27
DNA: TGTGCCAGCAAAGGCAGCATAAACCAGGGCTCCTATAATTCACCCCTCCACTTT
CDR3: CASKGSINQGSYNSPLHF

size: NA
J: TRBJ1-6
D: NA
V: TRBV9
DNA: TGTGCCAGCAGCGTAGCCGACGTAATGAGGATGAATTCACCCCTCCACTTT
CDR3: CASSVADVMRMNSPLHF

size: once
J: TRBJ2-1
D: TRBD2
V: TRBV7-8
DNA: TGTGCCAGCAGCCCCGGGCTAGCGGGAGGGACCTACAATGAGCAGTTCTTC
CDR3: CASSPGLAGGTYNEQFF

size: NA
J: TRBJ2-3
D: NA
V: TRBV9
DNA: TGTGCCAGCAGCGTAGGAGGCGAGAGCACAGATACGCAGTATTTT
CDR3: CASSVGGESTDTQYF

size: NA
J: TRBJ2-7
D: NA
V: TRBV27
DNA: TGTGCCAGCAGTTTATCGGGAGTTACCTACGAGCAGTACTTC
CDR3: CASSLSGVTYEQYF

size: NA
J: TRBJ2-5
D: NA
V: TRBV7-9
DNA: TGTGCCAGCAGCTTCGGGCAAGAGACCCAGTACTTC
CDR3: CASSFGQETQYF

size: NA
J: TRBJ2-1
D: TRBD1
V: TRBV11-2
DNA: TGTGCCAGCAGCTTCGACAGGGGCAATGAGCAGTTCTTC
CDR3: CASSFDRGNEQFF

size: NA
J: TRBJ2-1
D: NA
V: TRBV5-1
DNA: TGCGCCAGCAGTGTCGACGGAATCCCGAATGAGCAGTTCTTC
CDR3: CASSVDGIPNEQFF

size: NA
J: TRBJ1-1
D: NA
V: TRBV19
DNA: TGTGCCACCAGCTTGACCCGGAACACTGAAGCTTTCTTT
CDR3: CATSLTRNTEAFF

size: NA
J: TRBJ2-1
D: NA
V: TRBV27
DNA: TGTGCCAGCAGTTTAAGAAGGGCGGGTCTCAATGAGCAGTTCTTC
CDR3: CASSLRRAGLNEQFF

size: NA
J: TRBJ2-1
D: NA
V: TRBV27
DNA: TGTGCCAGCATATCGAAGGGAGCGGAACCCTCCTACAATGAGCAGTTCTTC
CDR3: CASISKGAEPSYNEQFF

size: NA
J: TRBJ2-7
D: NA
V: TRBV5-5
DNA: TGTGCCAGCAGCGGCGCGAGTTCCTACGAGCAGTACTTC
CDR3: CASSGASSYEQYF

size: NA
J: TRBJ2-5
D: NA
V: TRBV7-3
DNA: TGTGCCAGCAGCTCCCCCGGAGAGACCCAGTACTTC
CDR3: CASSSPGETQYF

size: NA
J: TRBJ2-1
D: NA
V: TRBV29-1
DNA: TGCAGCGCCTCACAAGGTTGGGACTCCACCTACAATGAGCAGTTCTTC
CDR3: CSASQGWDSTYNEQFF

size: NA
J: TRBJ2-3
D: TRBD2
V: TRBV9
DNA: TGTGCCAGTTCCGGGACTAGCGGTACAGATACGCAGTATTTT
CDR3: CASSGTSGTDTQYF

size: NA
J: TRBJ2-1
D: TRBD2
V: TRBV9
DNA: TGTGCCAGGATTCTCGGGACTAGCGACTACAATGAGCAGTTCTTC
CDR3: CARILGTSDYNEQFF

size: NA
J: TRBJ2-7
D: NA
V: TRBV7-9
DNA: TGTGCCAGCACCCTTCCCGCGACAGGCGTCAACCCCTACGAGCAGTACTTC
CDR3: CASTLPATGVNPYEQYF

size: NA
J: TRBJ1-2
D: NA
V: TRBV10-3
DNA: TGTGCCATCAGTGCTCCCCAAAGCAAGTTGGATGGCTACACCTTC
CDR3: CAISAPQSKLDGYTF

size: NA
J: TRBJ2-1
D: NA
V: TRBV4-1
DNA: TGCGCCAGCAGCCAAGGCTCCCGGGAGCAGTTCTTC
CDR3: CASSQGSREQFF

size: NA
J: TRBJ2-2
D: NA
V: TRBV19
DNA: TGTGCCACCTCTGAGTGGCAGAATACCGGGGAGCTGTTTTTT
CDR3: CATSEWQNTGELFF

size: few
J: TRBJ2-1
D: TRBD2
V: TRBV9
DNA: TGTGCCAGCAGCCCCGGACTAGGTCAGAATGAGCAGTTCTTC
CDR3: CASSPGLGQNEQFF

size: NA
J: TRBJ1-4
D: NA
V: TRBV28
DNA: TGTGCCAGCAGTTTCGATGAAAAACTGTTTTTT
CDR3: CASSFDEKLFF